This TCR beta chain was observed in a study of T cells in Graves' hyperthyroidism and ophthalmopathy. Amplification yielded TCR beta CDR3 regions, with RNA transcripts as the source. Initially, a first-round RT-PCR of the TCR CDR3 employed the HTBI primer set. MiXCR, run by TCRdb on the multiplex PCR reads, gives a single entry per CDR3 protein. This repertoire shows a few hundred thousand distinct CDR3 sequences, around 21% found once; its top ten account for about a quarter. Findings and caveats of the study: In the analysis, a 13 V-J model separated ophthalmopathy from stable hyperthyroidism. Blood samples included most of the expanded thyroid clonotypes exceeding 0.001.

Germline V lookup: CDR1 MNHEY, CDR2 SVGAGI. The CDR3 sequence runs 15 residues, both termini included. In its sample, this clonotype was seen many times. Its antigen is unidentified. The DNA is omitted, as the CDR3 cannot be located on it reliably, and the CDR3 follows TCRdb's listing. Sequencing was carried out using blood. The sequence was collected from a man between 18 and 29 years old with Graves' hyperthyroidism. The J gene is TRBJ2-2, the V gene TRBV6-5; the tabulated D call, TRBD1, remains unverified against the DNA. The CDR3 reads CASILDRVSTGELFF.